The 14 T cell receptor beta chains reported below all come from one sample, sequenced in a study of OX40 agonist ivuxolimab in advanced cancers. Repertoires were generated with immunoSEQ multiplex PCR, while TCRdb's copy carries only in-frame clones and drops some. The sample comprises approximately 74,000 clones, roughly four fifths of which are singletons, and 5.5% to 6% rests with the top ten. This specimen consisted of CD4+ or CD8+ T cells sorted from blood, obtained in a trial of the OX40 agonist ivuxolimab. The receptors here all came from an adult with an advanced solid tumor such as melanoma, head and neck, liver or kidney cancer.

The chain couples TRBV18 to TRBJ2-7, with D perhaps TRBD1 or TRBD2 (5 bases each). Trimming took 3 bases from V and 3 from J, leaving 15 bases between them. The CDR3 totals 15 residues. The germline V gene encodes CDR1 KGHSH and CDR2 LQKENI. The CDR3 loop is CASSPPGLSNYEQYF. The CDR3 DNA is TGTGCCAGCTCACCTCCGGGGCTATCCAACTACGAGCAGTACTTC.

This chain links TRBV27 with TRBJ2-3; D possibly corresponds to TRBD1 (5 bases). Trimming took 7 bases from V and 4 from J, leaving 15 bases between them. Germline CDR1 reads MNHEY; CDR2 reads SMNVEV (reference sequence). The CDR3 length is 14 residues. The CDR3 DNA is TGTGCCAGCAACGTTTGGGGCAGCGCAGATACGCAGTATTTT. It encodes CASNVWGSADTQYF.

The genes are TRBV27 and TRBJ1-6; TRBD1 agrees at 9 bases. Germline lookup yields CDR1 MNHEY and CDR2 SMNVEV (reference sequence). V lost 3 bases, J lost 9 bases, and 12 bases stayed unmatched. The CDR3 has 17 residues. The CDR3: CASSFLLMGQGGSPLHF. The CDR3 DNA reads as TGTGCCAGCAGTTTCTTATTAATGGGACAGGGAGGTTCACCCCTCCACTTT.

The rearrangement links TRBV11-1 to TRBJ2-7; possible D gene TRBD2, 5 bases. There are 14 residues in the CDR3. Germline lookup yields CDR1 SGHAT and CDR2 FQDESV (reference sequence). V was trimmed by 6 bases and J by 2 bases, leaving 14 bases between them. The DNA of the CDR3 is TGTGCCAGCAGTCCGAAAGCGGTGCCCTACGAGCAGTACTTC. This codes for CASSPKAVPYEQYF.

The CDR3, as DNA: TGTGCCAGCAGCCGGGCGGATCAGCCCCAGCATTTT. It translates to CASSRADQPQHF. The chain recombines TRBV6-6 with TRBJ1-5; D unresolved. This CDR3 has 12 residues. V lost 6 bases and J 5 bases, leaving 8 bases between the germline ends. The germline V gene encodes CDR1 MNHNY and CDR2 SVGAGI (reference sequence).

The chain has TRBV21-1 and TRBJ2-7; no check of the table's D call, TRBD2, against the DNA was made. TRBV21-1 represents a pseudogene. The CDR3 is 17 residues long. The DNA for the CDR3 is TGTGCCAACCCAATAAGACTAGCGGGGGGGCAAGACTACGAGCAGTACGTC. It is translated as CANPIRLAGGQDYEQYV.

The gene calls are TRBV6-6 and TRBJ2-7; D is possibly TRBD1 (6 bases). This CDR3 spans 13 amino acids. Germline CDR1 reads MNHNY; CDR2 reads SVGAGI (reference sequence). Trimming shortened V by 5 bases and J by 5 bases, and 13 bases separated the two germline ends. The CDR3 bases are TGTGCCAGCAGTCTGACAGGAGTCGACGAGCAGTACGTC. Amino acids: CASSLTGVDEQYV.

The CDR3 loop is CASSTRDTQYF. As DNA, the CDR3 is TGTGCCAGCAGCACCCGTGATACGCAGTATTTT. The chain uses TRBV5-6 and TRBJ2-3; D uncertain. The CDR3 is made up of 11 amino acids. V lost 4 bases and J lost 6, with 6 bases in between. Germline CDR1 reads SGHDT; CDR2 reads YYEEEE.

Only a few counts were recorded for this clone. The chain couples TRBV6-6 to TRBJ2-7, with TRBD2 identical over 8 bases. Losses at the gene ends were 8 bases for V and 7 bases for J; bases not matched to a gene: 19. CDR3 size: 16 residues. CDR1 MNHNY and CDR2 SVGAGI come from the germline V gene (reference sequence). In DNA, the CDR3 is TGTGCCAGCCTTAATATCCCGGGAGGGCCTGCGGAGGAGCAGTACTTC. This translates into CASLNIPGGPAEEQYF.

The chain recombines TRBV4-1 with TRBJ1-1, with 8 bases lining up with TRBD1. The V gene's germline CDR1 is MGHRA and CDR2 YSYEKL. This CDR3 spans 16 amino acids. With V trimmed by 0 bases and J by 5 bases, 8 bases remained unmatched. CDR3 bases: TGCGCCAGCAGCCAAGAGGGAAGGGACAGGAGAACTGAAGCTTTCTTT. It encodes CASSQEGRDRRTEAFF.

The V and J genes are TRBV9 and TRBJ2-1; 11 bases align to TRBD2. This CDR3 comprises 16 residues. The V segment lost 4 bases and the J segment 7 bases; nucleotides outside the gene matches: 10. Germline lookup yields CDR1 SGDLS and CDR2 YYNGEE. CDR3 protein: CASSPRPGLAVNEQFF. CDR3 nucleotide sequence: TGTGCCAGCAGCCCTCGTCCGGGACTAGCGGTTAATGAGCAGTTCTTC.

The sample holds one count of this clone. In nucleotides, the CDR3 is TGTGCCAGCAGTCGGTCCCGGGACAGGATGAACACTGAAGCTTTCTTT. Translation gives CASSRSRDRMNTEAFF. The chain recombines TRBV27 with TRBJ1-1; TRBD1 aligns across 8 bases. J gave up 0 bases and V 5 bases, and 8 bases lay outside the gene matches. The CDR3 covers 16 residues. Germline-derived CDR1 and CDR2 are MNHEY and SMNVEV (reference sequence).

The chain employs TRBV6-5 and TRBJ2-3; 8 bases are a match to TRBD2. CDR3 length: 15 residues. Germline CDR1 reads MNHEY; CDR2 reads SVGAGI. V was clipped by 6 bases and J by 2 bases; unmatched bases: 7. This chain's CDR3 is CASSTPAGDTDTQYF. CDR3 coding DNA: TGTGCCAGCAGCACGCCAGCGGGAGACACAGATACGCAGTATTTT.

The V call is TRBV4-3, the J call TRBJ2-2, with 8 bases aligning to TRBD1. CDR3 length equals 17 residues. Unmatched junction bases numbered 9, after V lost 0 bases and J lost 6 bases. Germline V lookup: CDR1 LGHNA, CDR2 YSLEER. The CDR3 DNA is TGCGCCAGCAGCCAAGATCTCCCGGACAGGGATGCCGGGGAGCTGTTTTTT. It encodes CASSQDLPDRDAGELFF.